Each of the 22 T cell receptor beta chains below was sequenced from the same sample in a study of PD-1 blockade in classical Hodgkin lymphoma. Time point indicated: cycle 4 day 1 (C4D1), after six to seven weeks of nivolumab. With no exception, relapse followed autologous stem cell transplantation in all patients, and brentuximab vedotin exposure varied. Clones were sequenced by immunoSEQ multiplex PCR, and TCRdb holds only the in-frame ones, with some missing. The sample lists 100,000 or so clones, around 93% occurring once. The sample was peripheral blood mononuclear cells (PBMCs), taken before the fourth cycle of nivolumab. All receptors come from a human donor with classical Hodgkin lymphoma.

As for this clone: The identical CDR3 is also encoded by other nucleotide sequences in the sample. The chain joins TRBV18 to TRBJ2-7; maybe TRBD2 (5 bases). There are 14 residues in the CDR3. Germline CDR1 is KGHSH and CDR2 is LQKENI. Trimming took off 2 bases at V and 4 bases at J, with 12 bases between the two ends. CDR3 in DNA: TGTGCCAGCTCACCATCCCCAGCGGATTACGAGCAGTACTTC. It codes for CASSPSPADYEQYF.

CDR3 bases: TGTGCCAGCAGCTTAGATCTCTCCGATACGCAGTATTTT. It encodes CASSLDLSDTQYF. J is TRBJ2-3 and V is TRBV11-3, with D unclear. This CDR3 is 13 amino acids long. CDR1 and CDR2 (germline): SGHNT, YENEEA. The germline V and J ends were trimmed by 0 bases and 6 bases, with 7 bases remaining between them.

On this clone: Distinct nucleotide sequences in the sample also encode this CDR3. The chain's CDR3 is CASSLGVYEQYF. CDR3 nucleotides: TGTGCCAGCAGCTTGGGGGTTTACGAGCAGTACTTC. This chain connects TRBV5-6 to TRBJ2-7; D is uncertain. Per the germline V gene, CDR1 is SGHDT and CDR2 is YYEEEE. The CDR3 is 12 residues long. V was cut by 0 bases and J by 4 bases, with 5 bases left in between.

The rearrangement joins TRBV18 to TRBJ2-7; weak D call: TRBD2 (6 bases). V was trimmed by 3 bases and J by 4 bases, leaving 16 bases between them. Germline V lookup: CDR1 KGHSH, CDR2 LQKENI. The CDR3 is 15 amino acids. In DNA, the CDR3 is TGTGCCAGCTCACCCGTAGCGGACTGGGTTTACGAGCAGTACTTC. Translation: CASSPVADWVYEQYF.

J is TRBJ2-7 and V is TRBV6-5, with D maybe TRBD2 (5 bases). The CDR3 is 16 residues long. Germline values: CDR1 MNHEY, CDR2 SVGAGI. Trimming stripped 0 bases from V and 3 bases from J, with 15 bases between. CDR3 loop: CASSYSITGSHYEQYF. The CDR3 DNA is TGTGCCAGCAGTTACTCGATAACGGGGTCGCACTACGAGCAGTACTTC.

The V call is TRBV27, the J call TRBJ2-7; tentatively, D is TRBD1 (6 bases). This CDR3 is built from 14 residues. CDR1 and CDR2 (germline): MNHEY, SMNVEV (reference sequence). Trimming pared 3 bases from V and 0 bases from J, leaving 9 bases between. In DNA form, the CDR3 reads TGTGCCAGCAGTTTGGACAGCAGCTCCTACGAGCAGTACTTC. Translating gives CASSLDSSSYEQYF.

CDR3 amino acids: CASSQIRTDTQYF. The CDR3 bases are TGTGCCAGCAGCCAGATAAGGACAGATACGCAGTATTTT. The rearrangement uses TRBV4-2 and TRBJ2-3; D is ambiguous. The germline CDR1 and CDR2 sequences are LGHNA and YNFKEQ. The CDR3 sequence is 13 residues long. The germline V and J ends were trimmed by 3 bases and 3 bases, with 7 bases remaining between them.

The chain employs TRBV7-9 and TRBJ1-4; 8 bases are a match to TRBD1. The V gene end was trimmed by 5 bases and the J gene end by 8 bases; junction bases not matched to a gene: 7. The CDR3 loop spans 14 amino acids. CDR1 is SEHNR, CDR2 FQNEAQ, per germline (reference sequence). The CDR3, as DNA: TGTGCCAGCAGCGGACAGGGAGGAGGGGAAAAACTGTTTTTT. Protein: CASSGQGGGEKLFF.

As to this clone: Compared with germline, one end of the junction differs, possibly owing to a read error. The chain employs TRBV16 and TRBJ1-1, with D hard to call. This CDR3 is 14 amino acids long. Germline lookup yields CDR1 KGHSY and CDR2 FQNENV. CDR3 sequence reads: CASSLDRALNETFF. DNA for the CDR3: TGTGCCAGCAGCCTTGACCGGGCTTTAAATGAAACTTTCTTT.

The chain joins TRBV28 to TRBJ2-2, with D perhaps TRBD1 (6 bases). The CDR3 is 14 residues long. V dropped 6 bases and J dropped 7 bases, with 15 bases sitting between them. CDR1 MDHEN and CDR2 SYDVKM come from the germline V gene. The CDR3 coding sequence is TGTGCCAGCAGGCCAACAGGGTCAGGCGGGGAGCTGTTTTTT. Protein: CASRPTGSGGELFF.

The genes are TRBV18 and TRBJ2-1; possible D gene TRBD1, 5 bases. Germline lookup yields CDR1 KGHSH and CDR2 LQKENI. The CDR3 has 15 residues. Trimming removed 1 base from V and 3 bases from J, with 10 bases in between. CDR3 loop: CASSPLVGLYNEQFF. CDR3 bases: TGTGCCAGCTCACCACTGGTGGGGCTCTACAATGAGCAGTTCTTC. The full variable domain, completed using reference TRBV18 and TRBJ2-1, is NAGVMQNPRHLVRRRGQEARLRCSPMKGHSHVYWYRQLPEEGLKFMVYLQKENIIDESGMPKERFSAEFPKEGPSILRIQQVVRGDSAAYFCASSPLVGLYNEQFFGPGTRLTVL.

CDR3 sequence: CASSARQNSGANVLTF. The DNA of the CDR3 is TGTGCCAGCAGCGCGAGACAGAACTCTGGGGCCAACGTCCTGACTTTC. The V call is TRBV9, the J call TRBJ2-6; weak D call: TRBD1 (5 bases). Germline V gene lookup returns CDR1 SGDLS and CDR2 YYNGEE. Trimming took off 3 bases at V and 0 bases at J, with 10 bases between the two ends. The CDR3 is 16 amino acids.

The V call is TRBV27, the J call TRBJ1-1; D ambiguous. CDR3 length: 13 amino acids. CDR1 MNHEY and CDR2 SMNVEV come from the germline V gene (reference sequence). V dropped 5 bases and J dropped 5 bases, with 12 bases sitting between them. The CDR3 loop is CASSLGRGTEAFF. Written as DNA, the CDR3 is TGTGCCAGCAGTCTGGGTCGAGGGACTGAAGCTTTCTTT.

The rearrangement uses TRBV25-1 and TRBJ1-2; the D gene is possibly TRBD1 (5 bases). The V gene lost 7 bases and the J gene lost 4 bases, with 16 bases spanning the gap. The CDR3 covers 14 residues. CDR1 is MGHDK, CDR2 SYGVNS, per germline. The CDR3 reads CASNQGARGYGYTF. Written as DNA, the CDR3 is TGTGCCAGCAACCAAGGGGCAAGAGGCTATGGCTACACCTTC.

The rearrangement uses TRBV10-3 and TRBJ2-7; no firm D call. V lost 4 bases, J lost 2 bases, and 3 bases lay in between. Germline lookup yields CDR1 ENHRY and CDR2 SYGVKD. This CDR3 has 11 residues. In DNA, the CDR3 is TGTGCCATCAGTGGTACCTACGAGCAGTACTTC. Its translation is CAISGTYEQYF.

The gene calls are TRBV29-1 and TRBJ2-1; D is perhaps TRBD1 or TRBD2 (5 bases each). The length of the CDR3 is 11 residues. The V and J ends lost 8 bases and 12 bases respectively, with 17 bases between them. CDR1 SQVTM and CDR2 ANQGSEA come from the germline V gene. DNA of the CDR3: TGCAGCCCTTTTCGGGGTGGGGGGCAGTTCTTC. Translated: CSPFRGGGQFF.

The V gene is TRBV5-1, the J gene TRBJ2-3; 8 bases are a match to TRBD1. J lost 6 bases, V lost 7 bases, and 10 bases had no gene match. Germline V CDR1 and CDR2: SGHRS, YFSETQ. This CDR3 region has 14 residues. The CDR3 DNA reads TGCGCCAGCGGAACAGGGGGTGATGCGGATACGCAGTATTTT. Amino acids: CASGTGGDADTQYF.

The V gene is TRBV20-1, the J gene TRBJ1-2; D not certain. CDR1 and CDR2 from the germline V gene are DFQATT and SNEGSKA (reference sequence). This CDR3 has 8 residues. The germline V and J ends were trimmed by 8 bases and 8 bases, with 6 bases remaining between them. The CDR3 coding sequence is TGCAGTTTGGGGGGCTACACCTTC. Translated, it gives CSLGGYTF.

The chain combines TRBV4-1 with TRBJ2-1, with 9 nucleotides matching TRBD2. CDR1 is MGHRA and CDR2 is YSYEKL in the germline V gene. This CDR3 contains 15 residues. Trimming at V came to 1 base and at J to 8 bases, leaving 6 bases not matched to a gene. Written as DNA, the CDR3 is TGCGCCAGCAGCCAAGGTAGCGGGAGTGGCGATGAGCAGTTCTTC. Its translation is CASSQGSGSGDEQFF.

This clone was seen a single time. CDR3 sequence reads: CASSAIYRGRRNEQYF. The CDR3 bases are TGTGCCAGCAGTGCAATTTACAGGGGGCGCCGGAACGAGCAGTACTTC. The chain joins TRBV6-4 to TRBJ2-7, with 9 bases that match TRBD1. Germline V lookup: CDR1 MRHNA, CDR2 SNTAGT. After removal of 4 bases from V and 5 bases from J, the junction contained 12 bases not matched to a gene. The length of the CDR3 is 16 residues.

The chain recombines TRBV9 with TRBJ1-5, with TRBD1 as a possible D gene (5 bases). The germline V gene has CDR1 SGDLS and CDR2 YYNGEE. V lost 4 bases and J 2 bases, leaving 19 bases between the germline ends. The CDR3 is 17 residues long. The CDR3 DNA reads TGTGCCAGCAGCCTTGGGGGAGGTAACTTCGGCAATCAGCCCCAGCATTTT. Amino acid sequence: CASSLGGGNFGNQPQHF.

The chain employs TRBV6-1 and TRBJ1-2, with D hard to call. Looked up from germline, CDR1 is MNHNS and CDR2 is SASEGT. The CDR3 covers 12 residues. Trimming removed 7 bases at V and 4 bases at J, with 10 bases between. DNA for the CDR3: TGTGCCAGCACTACCGGGTCCTATGGCTACACCTTC. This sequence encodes CASTTGSYGYTF.